The sample holds a few counts of the clone carrying this TCR beta chain. V lost 0 bases and J 3 bases, leaving 9 bases between the germline ends. The CDR3 runs to 14 residues. Germline lookup yields CDR1 SGHRS and CDR2 YFSETQ. The data were taken from a study of T cell repertoires in cytomegalovirus infection. TCRdb reprocessed the reads with MiXCR, giving one entry per CDR3 protein. The sample lists around 300,000 distinct CDR3 sequences; about 25% were seen once. The sequence derives from a human donor in good health (CMV status not recorded). Some clones in this sample may be carry-over from other donors' samples. The sequencing sample was made of PBMCs. The chain recombines TRBV5-1 with TRBJ2-5; D ambiguous. DNA of the CDR3: TGCGCCAGCAGCTTGGCCAGGAGCGAAGAGACCCAGTACTTC. Encoded protein: CASSLARSEETQYF.